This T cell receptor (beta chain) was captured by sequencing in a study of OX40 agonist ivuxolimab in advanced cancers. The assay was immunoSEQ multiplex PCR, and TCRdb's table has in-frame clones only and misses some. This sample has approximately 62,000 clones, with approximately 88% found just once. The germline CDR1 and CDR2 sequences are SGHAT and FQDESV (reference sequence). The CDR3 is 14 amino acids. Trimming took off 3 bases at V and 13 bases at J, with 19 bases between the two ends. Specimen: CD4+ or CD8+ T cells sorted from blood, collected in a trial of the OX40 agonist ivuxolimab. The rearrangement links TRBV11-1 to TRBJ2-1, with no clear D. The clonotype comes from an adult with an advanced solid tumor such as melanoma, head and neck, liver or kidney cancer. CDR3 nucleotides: TGTGCCAGCAGCTTCAACCCAGGCGAGCTTGGTCAGTTCTTC. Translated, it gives CASSFNPGELGQFF.